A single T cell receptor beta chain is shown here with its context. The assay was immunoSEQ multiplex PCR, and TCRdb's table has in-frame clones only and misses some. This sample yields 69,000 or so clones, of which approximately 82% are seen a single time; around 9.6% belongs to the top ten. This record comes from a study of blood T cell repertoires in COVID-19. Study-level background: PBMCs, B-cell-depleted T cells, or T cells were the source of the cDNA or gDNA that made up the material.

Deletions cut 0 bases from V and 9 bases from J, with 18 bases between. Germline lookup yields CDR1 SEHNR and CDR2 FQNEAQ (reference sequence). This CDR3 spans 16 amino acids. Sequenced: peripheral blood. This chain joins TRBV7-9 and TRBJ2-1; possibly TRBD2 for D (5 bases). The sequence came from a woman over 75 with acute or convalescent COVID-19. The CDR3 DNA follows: TGTGCCAGCAGCTTAGCCGACCTAGCAACGTTCACTGAGCAGTTCTTC. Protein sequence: CASSLADLATFTEQFF.